This TCR beta chain was identified during a study of blood T cell repertoires in COVID-19. Study details: Spain, Italy and the United States supplied samples that represented acute and convalescent COVID-19. T cells, B-cell-depleted T cells, or PBMCs supplied cDNA or gDNA.

Original methodology: Amplification with reference gene primers provided the estimates of nucleated cell counts. Data came from immunoSEQ multiplex PCR; TCRdb stores just in-frame clones and leaves some out. That table gives V, J and clone size, and the DNA gave D and trimming. The data hold about 53,000 clones, with roughly 89% observed a single time. The sequencing input was peripheral blood. This receptor was taken from a man aged 45-65 years with acute or convalescent COVID-19.

DNA for the CDR3: TGTGCCAGTAGGCACCCGGGAGGAGACAATGAGCAGTTCTTC. Translating gives CASRHPGGDNEQFF. This chain joins TRBV19 and TRBJ2-1, with 7 bases lining up with TRBD2. The germline CDR1 and CDR2 sequences are LNHDA and SQIVND (reference sequence). After removal of 6 bases from V and 5 bases from J, the junction contained 7 bases not matched to a gene. The CDR3 length is 14 residues.